This T cell receptor beta chain was observed in a study of CD8 T cells in Susac syndrome. The Susac syndrome patients fit the recently defined diagnostic criteria for definite or probable disease. Bulk CD8+ and CD4+ cells came from magnetic negative isolation; CD8+ TEMRA by FACS. Details on this clonotype: What it binds is not known.

An input of 0.5 to 1 ug of RNA was subjected to reverse transcription using random hexamers. TCR beta CDR3 was amplified by immunoSEQ covering 54 Vbeta and 13 Jbeta. TCRdb used MiXCR to reprocess the immunoSEQ multiplex PCR reads, holding one entry per CDR3 protein. The top ten hold 0.12% of the sample, which has 150,000 to 200,000 distinct CDR3 sequences, under 95% seen once. Whole-study findings and limits: As acknowledged by the study, its TCR sequencing and HLA analysis included a relatively small number of individuals.

The CDR3 totals 15 residues. V lost 1 base, J lost 5 bases, and 4 bases stayed unmatched. Germline V gene sequence: CDR1 LGHNA, CDR2 YNFKEQ. The chain combines TRBV4-2 with TRBJ2-5; 10 bases are shared with TRBD2. This receptor was taken from a human donor with Susac syndrome. Sample: CD4+ T cells from PBMCs. In DNA, the CDR3 is TGTGCCAGCAGCCAAGGCGGGACTAGCGAGGAGACCCAGTACTTC. Translation: CASSQGGTSEETQYF.